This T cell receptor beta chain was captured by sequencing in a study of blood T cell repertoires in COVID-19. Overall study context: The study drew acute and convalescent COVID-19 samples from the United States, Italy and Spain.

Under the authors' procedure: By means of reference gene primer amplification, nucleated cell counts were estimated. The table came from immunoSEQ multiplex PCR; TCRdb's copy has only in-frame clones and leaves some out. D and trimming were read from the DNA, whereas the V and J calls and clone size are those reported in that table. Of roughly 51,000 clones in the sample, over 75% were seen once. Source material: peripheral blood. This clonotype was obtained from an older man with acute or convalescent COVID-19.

The CDR3 DNA follows: TGTGCCAGCAGCTCCTTACTAGCGGGGGGCAGAGGTACCGAGCAGTACTTC. Residues: CASSSLLAGGRGTEQYF. The V call is TRBV7-6, the J call TRBJ2-7; 12 bases line up with TRBD2. The CDR3 totals 17 residues. CDR1 is SGHVS and CDR2 is FNYEAQ in the germline V gene. After removal of 4 bases from V and 6 bases from J, the junction contained 13 bases not matched to a gene. The complete variable domain, with remaining parts taken from reference TRBV7-6 and TRBJ2-7, reads GAGVSQSPRYKVTKRGQDVALRCDPISGHVSLYWYRQALGQGPEFLTYFNYEAQQDKSGLPNDRFSAERPEGSISTLTIQRTEQRDSAMYRCASSSLLAGGRGTEQYFGPGTRLTVT.